The entry below gives a single T cell receptor (beta chain) sequence along with its context. Its antigen is unknown. The sample belongs to a study of beta chain features in type 1 diabetes. General observations from the study: TCRB repertoires of naive, central memory and Treg cells appeared more similar among patients than among healthy donors.

The isolated RNA, all of it, was reverse transcribed, so expressed TCRB transcripts were what got sequenced. Roughly 3.5 million reads per sample were averaged for naive, central memory and regulatory samples. Sequencing was performed with immunoSEQ multiplex PCR; in TCRdb, only in-frame clones are kept and a portion is missing. Of about 620,000 clones in the sample, about 14% are singletons; the top ten hold under 0.095%. J lost 5 bases, V lost 4 bases, and 1 base had no gene match. Germline-derived CDR1 and CDR2 are SEHNR and FQNEAQ (reference sequence). This CDR3 is 12 amino acids long. The chain joins TRBV7-9 to TRBJ1-2, with TRBD1 identical over 7 bases. What was sequenced was naive CD4+ T cells from blood. The receptor was derived from a man aged 18 to 30 in good health. CDR3 sequence: CASSWGQYGYTF. CDR3 sequence (DNA): TGTGCCAGCAGCTGGGGACAGTATGGCTACACCTTC.